The 11 T cell receptor beta chains given below trace back to one sample, sequenced in a study of response to subunit inactivated influenza vaccine. TCRdb analysed the RT-PCR reads with MiXCR anew, one entry per CDR3 protein. Among 600,000 to 850,000 distinct CDR3 sequences listed, approximately 14% were seen once. The input for sequencing was PBMCs from blood, taken less than 15 days before vaccination. These receptors were obtained from a man aged 45-65 years who received an inactivated influenza vaccine.

A few counts support this clonotype. The CDR3 DNA reads TGCAGCGTAGGCGGGAGGGCCGTAGATACGCAGTATTTT. It encodes CSVGGRAVDTQYF. The chain carries TRBV29-1 and TRBJ2-3; 9 bases agree with TRBD2. The V gene's germline CDR1 is SQVTM and CDR2 ANQGSEA. The J segment lost 5 bases and the V segment lost 6 bases, leaving 6 bases of the junction unmatched. The CDR3 runs to 13 residues.

This clonotype has only one observation. The CDR3 spells CASSLFVRGDYNEQFF. The CDR3 nucleotides read TGTGCCAGCAGCTTATTTGTCCGGGGGGACTACAATGAGCAGTTCTTC. The chain combines TRBV7-3 with TRBJ2-1; 7 nucleotides line up with TRBD2. V lost 2 bases, J lost 3 bases, and 7 bases stayed unmatched. The CDR3 length is 16 residues. Germline V lookup: CDR1 SGHTA, CDR2 FQGTGA.

The CDR3 region is CASKPAVLYNEQFF. CDR3 in DNA: TGTGCCAGCAAACCTGCTGTCCTATATAATGAGCAGTTCTTC. This chain joins TRBV5-5 and TRBJ2-1, with D uncertain. V lost 6 bases, J lost 7 bases, and 17 bases lay in between. The CDR3 totals 14 residues. Germline CDR1 SGHKS, CDR2 YYEKEE (reference sequence).

This clonotype came up a few times. The gene calls are TRBV6-1 and TRBJ1-1, with D uncertain. Germline loops: CDR1 MNHNS, CDR2 SASEGT. The length of the CDR3 is 14 residues. Deletions cut 5 bases from V and 0 bases from J, with 10 bases between. The CDR3: CASSPLFMNTEAFF. As DNA, the CDR3 is TGTGCCAGCAGTCCTCTCTTTATGAACACTGAAGCTTTCTTT.

This clonotype was seen at least ten times. The chain joins TRBV29-1 to TRBJ2-2; D is undetermined. There are 14 residues in the CDR3. Germline CDR1 and CDR2: SQVTM and ANQGSEA. Trimming left V 0 bases short and J 7 bases short, with 12 bases between. The CDR3 sequence: CSVEDNHGIGELFF. The CDR3 DNA is TGCAGCGTTGAAGATAACCACGGTATCGGGGAGCTGTTTTTT.

This clonotype was seen at least ten times. This sequence joins TRBV15 and TRBJ2-5; tentative D call: TRBD1 (6 bases). Germline V lookup: CDR1 LNHNV, CDR2 YYDKDF (reference sequence). The CDR3 covers 13 residues. The V end was cut by 5 bases, the J end by 2 bases, with 9 bases between. CDR3: CATSRDKQETQYF. CDR3 DNA sequence: TGTGCCACCAGCCGGGACAAACAAGAGACCCAGTACTTC.

This clonotype turned up a few times. The V call is TRBV6-1, the J call TRBJ2-7; D may be TRBD2 (5 bases). V lost 2 bases and J lost 1, with 18 bases in between. Germline V gene sequence: CDR1 MNHNS, CDR2 SASEGT. This CDR3 spans 17 amino acids. The CDR3 is CASSETLFGAASYEQYF. CDR3 sequence (DNA): TGTGCCAGCAGTGAAACCCTCTTTGGAGCGGCTTCCTACGAGCAGTACTTC.

This clonotype was picked up a small number of times. This chain uses TRBV4-1 with TRBJ2-7; 7 bases map to TRBD2. CDR3 length: 15 residues. CDR1 and CDR2 from the germline V gene are MGHRA and YSYEKL. V lost 3 bases and J lost 2; bases outside the gene matches: 7. Here the CDR3 DNA reads TGCGCCAGCAGCCAGCGATCTCGGGGGGCCTACGAGCAGTACTTC. The encoded protein is CASSQRSRGAYEQYF.

The table lists this clonotype with a few counts. The genes are TRBV5-1 and TRBJ2-7; possible D gene TRBD2, 5 bases. From germline, CDR1 is SGHRS and CDR2 YFSETQ. V dropped 2 bases and J dropped 6 bases, with 12 bases sitting between them. This CDR3 region has 13 residues. The CDR3 sequence is CASSFGEMGEQYF. CDR3 DNA sequence: TGCGCCAGCAGCTTTGGGGAGATGGGCGAGCAGTACTTC.

The CDR3 DNA reads TGCAGTGCTAGAGCTGGGGGCGTTAATGAGCAGTTCTTC. It translates to CSARAGGVNEQFF. The genes are TRBV20-1 and TRBJ2-1; the D gene is possibly TRBD1 (6 bases). This CDR3 spans 13 amino acids. In germline, CDR1 is DFQATT, CDR2 SNEGSKA (reference sequence). Trimming removed 1 base at V and 7 bases at J, with 11 bases between.

In its sample, this clonotype was seen a few times. The genes are TRBV7-8 and TRBJ1-5; no reliable D call. Per germline, CDR1 SGHVS and CDR2 FQNEAQ. V gave up 1 base and J gave up 6 bases, with 10 bases separating them. CDR3 length: 14 residues. In nucleotides, the CDR3 is TGTGCCAGCAGCTTAGTAGGGAATTTTCAGCCCCAGCATTTT. Amino acids: CASSLVGNFQPQHF.